The next 29 T cell receptor beta chains were all read from a single sample in a study of T cells in Graves' hyperthyroidism and ophthalmopathy. Authors of the study amplified TCR beta CDR3 regions from RNA transcripts. When the TCR CDR3 underwent first-round RT-PCR, the HTBI primer set was used. Each CDR3 protein is one row after TCRdb ran MiXCR on the multiplex PCR reads. This table holds fewer than 300,000 distinct CDR3 sequences, over 12% found once. The sample consisted of blood. The source is a woman aged 50 to 60 with Graves' hyperthyroidism that later progressed to Graves' ophthalmopathy.

There are many counts of this clonotype. J is TRBJ1-2 and V is TRBV10-3, with 9 bases identical to TRBD1. The germline V gene has CDR1 ENHRY and CDR2 SYGVKD. This CDR3 is 13 amino acids long. V dropped 6 bases and J dropped 2; count of bases not matched to a gene: 1. The CDR3 coding sequence is TGTGCCATCAGGGACAGGGGAAACTATGGCTACACCTTC. The encoded protein is CAIRDRGNYGYTF.

This chain links TRBV3-1 with TRBJ2-3, with D maybe TRBD2 (6 bases). CDR1 LGHDT and CDR2 YNNKEL come from the germline V gene (reference sequence). V was pared by 4 bases and J by 3 bases, with 14 bases between. CDR3 length equals 15 residues. CDR3 bases: TGTGCCAGCAGCCTCCTTTCGGGAGATACAGATACGCAGTATTTT. It yields the protein CASSLLSGDTDTQYF.

V gene TRBV6-1 combines with J gene TRBJ2-3; 8 bases fit TRBD2. Germline V CDR1 and CDR2: MNHNS, SASEGT. This CDR3 spans 16 amino acids. V lost 10 bases to trimming and J lost 5 bases; unmatched junction nucleotides: 17. CDR3 DNA: TGTGCCACCACCCCTTTGGGGCGGGAGGAAATAGATACGCAGTATTTT. It specifies CATTPLGREEIDTQYF.

This clonotype was seen many times. The chain recombines TRBV20-1 with TRBJ2-7; the D gene is possibly TRBD1 (7 bases). The CDR3 is made up of 13 amino acids. Germline assignment: CDR1 DFQATT and CDR2 SNEGSKA (reference sequence). V was shortened by 3 bases and J by 6 bases, with 15 bases between the two germline ends. This chain's CDR3 is CSAREGAHPEQYF. For the CDR3, the DNA is TGCAGTGCTAGGGAGGGGGCGCATCCCGAGCAGTACTTC.

This clonotype showed up just a few times. This rearrangement joins TRBV4-1 to TRBJ1-6, with 10 bases identical to TRBD1. Germline CDR1 is MGHRA and CDR2 is YSYEKL. J gave up 6 bases and V 0 bases, and 5 bases lay outside the gene matches. The CDR3 contains 17 residues. CDR3 sequence: CASSQDRGTGANSPLHF. CDR3 nucleotide sequence: TGCGCCAGCAGCCAAGATCGTGGGACAGGGGCTAATTCACCCCTCCACTTT.

The gene calls are TRBV7-9 and TRBJ2-2, with a possible D match to TRBD1 (7 bases). Germline V gives CDR1 SEHNR, CDR2 FQNEAQ (reference sequence). The CDR3 runs to 15 residues. Between the trimmed V and J ends, which lost 5 bases and 3 bases, there was a span of 13 bases. The CDR3 is CASSQAGGYTGELFF. As DNA, the CDR3 is TGTGCCAGCAGCCAGGCAGGGGGGTACACCGGGGAGCTGTTTTTT.

To note about this clonotype: A much larger clonotype is one base distant, so this may be a read error. The V call is TRBV12-5, the J call TRBJ2-1, with TRBD2 matching 16 bases. The DNA end is more similar to TRBJ2-7, so the J call may be wrong. The CDR3 is 20 amino acids. Germline lookup yields CDR1 LGHNT and CDR2 FRNRAP. As DNA, the CDR3 is TGTGCTAGTGGTTTGGGGATGGGACTAGCGGGAGGGGCGTCCTACAATGAGCAGTACTTC. It yields the protein CASGLGMGLAGGASYNEQYF.

This clonotype was counted many times. This chain uses TRBV18 with TRBJ2-3; D might be TRBD2 (6 bases). The CDR3 sequence is 15 residues long. V was shortened by 4 bases and J by 6 bases, with 17 bases between the two germline ends. Germline CDR1 is KGHSH and CDR2 is LQKENI. The CDR3 sequence: CASSHETGEGDTQYF. The DNA for the CDR3 is TGTGCCAGCTCACATGAAACGGGGGAAGGGGATACGCAGTATTTT.

This clonotype was counted at least ten times. The chain employs TRBV9 and TRBJ1-1; D perhaps matches TRBD1 (5 bases). Germline V gene sequence: CDR1 SGDLS, CDR2 YYNGEE. Trimming removed 6 bases from V and 1 base from J, with 13 bases in between. CDR3 length: 14 amino acids. The CDR3: CASTPGRSNTEAFF. The CDR3 nucleotides are TGTGCCAGCACCCCGGGACGGTCGAACACTGAAGCTTTCTTT.

Of note for this clonotype: The final CDR3 position lacks the conserved phenylalanine or tryptophan, pointing to a likely read error. This chain uses TRBV30 with TRBJ2-1; D ambiguous. Germline CDR1 is GTSNPN and CDR2 is SVGIG (reference sequence). Between the trimmed V and J ends, which lost 5 bases and 3 bases, there was a span of 5 bases. This CDR3 region has 11 residues. Written as DNA, the CDR3 is TGTGCCTGGTTCTTCTACAATGAGCAGTTCCTC. Translated: CAWFFYNEQFL.

This clonotype was seen repeatedly, ten times or more. V and J are TRBV2 and TRBJ2-5, with TRBD2 as a possible D gene (6 bases). Germline CDR1 reads SNHLY; CDR2 reads FYNNEI. The CDR3 has 13 residues. V was cut by 8 bases and J by 3 bases, with 13 bases left in between. CDR3 coding DNA: TGTGCCAGCCAGCTTAGCGGAGAAGAGACCCAGTACTTC. Translating it yields CASQLSGEETQYF.

This sequence joins TRBV7-9 and TRBJ1-3; D remains ambiguous. The V gene's germline CDR1 is SEHNR and CDR2 FQNEAQ (reference sequence). The CDR3 loop spans 14 amino acids. The germline V and J ends were trimmed by 5 bases and 3 bases, with 11 bases remaining between them. DNA for the CDR3: TGTGCCAGCAGCCACTCGACGGGTGGAAACACCATATATTTT. Translated, it gives CASSHSTGGNTIYF.

This clonotype has ten or more counts. V is TRBV6-1 and J is TRBJ1-5, with unresolved D. The CDR3 sequence is 13 residues long. V lost 3 bases and J 0 bases, leaving 3 bases between the germline ends. Per the germline V gene, CDR1 is MNHNS and CDR2 is SASEGT. CDR3 coding DNA: TGTGCCAGCAGTGAGAGTAGCAATCAGCCCCAGCATTTT. Translated, it gives CASSESSNQPQHF.

This clonotype was found many times. The chain carries TRBV6-1 and TRBJ2-7, with TRBD1 as a possible D gene (6 bases). CDR1 and CDR2 (germline): MNHNS, SASEGT. V shed 3 bases and J shed 3 bases, with 12 bases lying between them. This CDR3 is 14 amino acids long. DNA of the CDR3: TGTGCCAGCAGTGATGGGGGCCTTGACTACGAGCAGTACTTC. Translated, it gives CASSDGGLDYEQYF.

The chain links TRBV11-1 to TRBJ2-3, with 10 bases matching TRBD2. This CDR3 region has 18 residues. J was trimmed by 3 bases and V by 1 base; bases with no gene match: 10. In germline, CDR1 is SGHAT, CDR2 FQDESV (reference sequence). This chain's CDR3 is CASSLEAGGPYSTDTQYF. In nucleotides, the CDR3 is TGTGCCAGCAGCTTAGAAGCGGGGGGGCCATATAGTACAGATACGCAGTATTTT.

This clonotype was found many times. This chain links TRBV3-1 with TRBJ2-1, with D tentatively TRBD2 (7 bases). CDR3 length: 17 residues. Trimming took off 4 bases at V and 3 bases at J, with 19 bases between the two ends. Germline CDR1 is LGHDT and CDR2 is YNNKEL (reference sequence). The CDR3, as DNA: TGTGCCAGCAGCCCACAGGGAGGGGGAGCGGTCTACAATGAGCAGTTCTTC. This codes for CASSPQGGGAVYNEQFF.

The chain joins TRBV2 to TRBJ2-1, with a tentative D call TRBD2 (5 bases). The CDR3 loop spans 13 amino acids. Trimming stripped 9 bases from V and 6 bases from J, with 15 bases between. Germline CDR1 reads SNHLY; CDR2 reads FYNNEI. The CDR3 region is CASSRLACNEQFF. CDR3 coding DNA: TGTGCCAGTAGTCGGTTAGCGTGCAATGAGCAGTTCTTC.

This clonotype appeared many times. The V gene is TRBV7-9, the J gene TRBJ2-3; TRBD2 might be the D (5 bases). The CDR3 runs to 19 residues. From germline, CDR1 is SEHNR and CDR2 FQNEAQ (reference sequence). With 5 bases removed from V and 3 bases from J, the gap between germline ends came to 27 bases. CDR3 sequence (DNA): TGTGCCAGCAGCCCCTGGCCCACCGGGAACGAGTTAAGGACAGATACGCAGTATTTT. Amino acids: CASSPWPTGNELRTDTQYF.

The genes are TRBV20-1 and TRBJ2-5, with no clear D. Deletions cut 1 base from V and 2 bases from J, with 20 bases between. The CDR3 totals 17 residues. Germline loops: CDR1 DFQATT, CDR2 SNEGSKA (reference sequence). The CDR3 coding sequence is TGCAGTGCTAGAGTCTCGGCAATCCCTCGTAGGCAAGAGACCCAGTACTTC. Protein product: CSARVSAIPRRQETQYF.

This clonotype was detected ten times or more. This rearrangement joins TRBV5-4 to TRBJ2-3; 14 bases agree with TRBD2. The V segment lost 7 bases and the J segment 4 bases; nucleotides outside the gene matches: 2. This CDR3 is 14 amino acids long. CDR1 is SGHNT, CDR2 YYREEE, per germline (reference sequence). Here the CDR3 DNA reads TGTGCCAGCGCGGGACTAGCGGGAGCAGATACGCAGTATTTT. Its translation: CASAGLAGADTQYF.

This clonotype was recorded many times. The chain recombines TRBV24-1 with TRBJ2-1, with 11 bases fitting TRBD1. The J segment lost 1 base and the V segment lost 5 bases, leaving 3 bases of the junction unmatched. There are 16 residues in the CDR3. The germline gives CDR1 KGHDR, CDR2 SFDVKD. The CDR3 region is CATSARDRGSYNEQFF. The DNA of the CDR3 is TGTGCCACCAGTGCCCGGGACAGGGGGTCCTACAATGAGCAGTTCTTC.

The chain is built from TRBV9 and TRBJ2-1; D remains ambiguous. Germline CDR1 is SGDLS and CDR2 is YYNGEE. Deletions cut 0 bases from V and 14 bases from J, with 15 bases between. The CDR3 is 13 amino acids. Written as DNA, the CDR3 is TGTGCCAGCAGCGTAGGGTCCGGGCGGTCAAAGTTCTTC. Protein sequence: CASSVGSGRSKFF.

This clonotype was seen repeatedly, ten times or more. The chain uses TRBV28 and TRBJ2-1; TRBD2 matches at 8 bases. Germline V lookup: CDR1 MDHEN, CDR2 SYDVKM. This CDR3 region has 14 residues. The V segment lost 6 bases and the J segment 7 bases; nucleotides outside the gene matches: 8. The DNA of the CDR3 is TGTGCCAGCAGCCGGGGGGGAGGGAGGAATGAGCAGTTCTTC. Its protein product is CASSRGGGRNEQFF.

The V and J genes are TRBV20-1 and TRBJ1-1; D perhaps matches TRBD1 (6 bases). CDR3 size: 13 residues. Germline CDR1 reads DFQATT; CDR2 reads SNEGSKA (reference sequence). The V end lost 6 bases, the J end lost 3 bases, and 14 bases lay between the germline ends. The CDR3 DNA reads TGCAGTGCGCTGGACAGAGGGGACACTGAAGCTTTCTTT. This codes for CSALDRGDTEAFF.

The CDR3 coding sequence is TGCAGTGTTTTTGGCGGGAGCTACGAGCAGTACTTC. It translates to CSVFGGSYEQYF. The chain employs TRBV20-1 and TRBJ2-7; 7 bases map to TRBD2. J gave up 3 bases and V 7 bases, and 6 bases lay outside the gene matches. The CDR3 covers 12 residues. Germline V gives CDR1 DFQATT, CDR2 SNEGSKA (reference sequence).

The chain is built from TRBV6-5 and TRBJ1-2, with 11 nucleotides matching TRBD1. CDR1 is MNHEY and CDR2 is SVGAGI in the germline V gene. Trimming removed 0 bases from V and 7 bases from J; junction bases left unmatched: 7. The CDR3 extends over 16 amino acids. The CDR3 DNA reads as TGTGCCAGCAGTTACTCAGGACAGGGGGCGCGTTCTGGCTACACCTTC. It yields the protein CASSYSGQGARSGYTF.

This clonotype was detected ten times or more. The chain is built from TRBV5-5 and TRBJ1-1; perhaps TRBD1 as D (6 bases). CDR3 size: 14 residues. Germline V gene sequence: CDR1 SGHKS, CDR2 YYEKEE (reference sequence). The V and J ends lost 4 bases and 4 bases respectively, with 14 bases between them. As DNA, the CDR3 is TGTGCCAGCAGCCTTGCCGGCAGGGGCACTGAAGCTTTCTTT. Residues: CASSLAGRGTEAFF.

The V and J genes are TRBV5-4 and TRBJ2-2; 10 nucleotides agree with TRBD1. CDR1 and CDR2 from the germline V gene are SGHNT and YYREEE (reference sequence). J was trimmed by 6 bases and V by 1 base; bases with no gene match: 6. The CDR3 is 16 amino acids. The CDR3 spells CASSLILGQGAGELFF. CDR3 coding DNA: TGTGCCAGCAGCTTGATTTTAGGACAGGGGGCCGGGGAGCTGTTTTTT.

This clonotype showed up many times. The chain employs TRBV6-1 and TRBJ1-1; D is unclear. Germline assignment: CDR1 MNHNS and CDR2 SASEGT. V lost 5 bases and J 0 bases, leaving 4 bases between the germline ends. The CDR3 loop spans 12 amino acids. The CDR3 DNA reads as TGTGCCAGCAGTTCTATGAACACTGAAGCTTTCTTT. Protein: CASSSMNTEAFF.